This T cell receptor (beta chain) was recorded in a study of blood T cell repertoires in COVID-19. Study at large: PBMCs, B-cell-depleted T cells, or T cells provided the cDNA or gDNA that made up the material.

In the original processing: Counts of nucleated cells, estimated from reference gene primer amplification, were obtained. Some clones are missing from TCRdb's copy, which holds only in-frame ones; the method was immunoSEQ multiplex PCR. That table furnishes V, J and clone size, whereas the DNA furnished D and trimming. The table shows 110,000 or so clones, with approximately 90% occurring only once. Specimen: peripheral blood. This receptor was taken from a man between 65 and 79 years old with active or convalescent COVID-19.

The CDR3 nucleotides read TGTGCCAGCAGCTTGGGGCAGGCCTACACTGAAGCTTTCTTT. Translated, it gives CASSLGQAYTEAFF. V and J are TRBV5-4 and TRBJ1-1; D not certain. Trimming removed 0 bases at V and 3 bases at J, with 9 bases between. From germline, CDR1 is SGHNT and CDR2 YYREEE (reference sequence). This CDR3 contains 14 residues.